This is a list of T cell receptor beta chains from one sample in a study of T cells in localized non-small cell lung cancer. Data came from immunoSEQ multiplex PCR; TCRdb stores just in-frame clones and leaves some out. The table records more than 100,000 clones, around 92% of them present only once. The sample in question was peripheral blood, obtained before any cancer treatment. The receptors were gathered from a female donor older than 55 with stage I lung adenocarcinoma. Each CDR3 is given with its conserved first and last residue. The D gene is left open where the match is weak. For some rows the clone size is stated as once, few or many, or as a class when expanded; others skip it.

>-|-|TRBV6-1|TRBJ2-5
CASAGGGKGETQYF
TGTGCCAGCGCCGGGGGTGGTAAGGGAGAGACCCAGTACTTC
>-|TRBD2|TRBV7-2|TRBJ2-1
CASSLHLAGGDEQFF
TGTGCCAGCAGCCTTCATCTAGCGGGAGGGGATGAGCAGTTCTTC
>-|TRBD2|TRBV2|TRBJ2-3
CASSRTSGRGGVTDTQYF
TGTGCCAGCAGTCGGACTAGCGGGAGGGGAGGGGTCACAGATACGCAGTATTTT
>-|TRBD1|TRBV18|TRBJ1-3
CASSPTRGDGNTIYF
TGTGCCAGCTCACCAACCAGGGGGGATGGAAACACCATATATTTT
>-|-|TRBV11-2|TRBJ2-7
CASSLRGTRTLVYEQYF
TGTGCCAGCAGCTTACGAGGGACAAGAACCTTGGTCTACGAGCAGTACTTC
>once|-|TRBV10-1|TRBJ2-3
CASSAGLEGTDTQYF
TGCGCCAGCAGTGCGGGACTGGAAGGGACAGATACGCAGTATTTT
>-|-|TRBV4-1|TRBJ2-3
CASSQEGLGSDTQYF
TGCGCCAGCAGCCAAGAGGGGCTAGGCTCAGATACGCAGTATTTT
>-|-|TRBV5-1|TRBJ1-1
CASSLAGVSEAFF
TGCGCCAGCAGCTTGGCCGGGGTTTCTGAAGCTTTCTTT
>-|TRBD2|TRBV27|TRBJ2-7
CASSLCDGRRDSGTTRGVYEQYF
TGTGCCAGCAGTTTATGTGATGGCCGTCGGGATAGCGGGACCACAAGGGGGGTCTACGAGCAGTACTTC
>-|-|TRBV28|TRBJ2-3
CASSAGGLGTDTQYF
TGTGCCAGCAGTGCCGGGGGTCTTGGCACAGATACGCAGTATTTT
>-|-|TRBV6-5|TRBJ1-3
CASIIPLSGNTIYF
TGTGCCAGCATCATTCCACTTTCTGGAAACACCATATATTTT
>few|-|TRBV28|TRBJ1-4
CASSLSRASNEKLFF
TGTGCCAGCAGTTTATCGCGGGCGTCGAATGAAAAACTGTTTTTT
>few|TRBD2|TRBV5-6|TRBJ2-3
CASSTPLAGGADTQYF
TGTGCCAGCAGCACCCCGCTAGCGGGAGGCGCAGATACGCAGTATTTT
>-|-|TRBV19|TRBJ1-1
CASSGRDSNTEAFF
TGTGCCAGTAGTGGCAGGGACTCGAACACTGAAGCTTTCTTT
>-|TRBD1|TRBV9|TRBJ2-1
CASSSGTGGQFF
TGTGCCAGCAGCTCCGGGACAGGGGGGCAGTTCTTC
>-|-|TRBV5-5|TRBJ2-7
CASSLESGKTYEQYF
TGTGCCAGCAGCTTGGAGTCAGGGAAGACCTACGAGCAGTACTTC
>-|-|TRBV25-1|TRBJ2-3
CASKDGASTDTQYF
TGTGCCAGCAAGGACGGTGCTAGCACAGATACGCAGTATTTT
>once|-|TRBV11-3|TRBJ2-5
CASSLGGGLGETQYF
TGTGCCAGCAGCTTAGGGGGGGGGCTCGGAGAGACCCAGTACTTC
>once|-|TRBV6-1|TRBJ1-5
CASSESRGVLPQHF
TGTGCCAGCAGTGAAAGTCGGGGGGTCTTACCCCAGCATTTT
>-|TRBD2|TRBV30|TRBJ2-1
CAWTGLAGPAEQFF
TGTGCCTGGACGGGACTAGCGGGACCGGCGGAGCAGTTCTTC
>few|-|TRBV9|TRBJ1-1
CASSPSGGDMNTEAFF
TGTGCCAGCAGCCCCTCGGGGGGGGACATGAACACTGAAGCTTTCTTT
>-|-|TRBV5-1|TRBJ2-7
CASSVDRQAISYEQYF
TGCGCCAGCAGCGTGGACCGACAGGCTATCTCCTACGAGCAGTACTTC
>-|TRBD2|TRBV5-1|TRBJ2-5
CASSYAGAGVQETQYF
TGCGCCAGCAGCTACGCGGGAGCGGGAGTACAAGAGACCCAGTACTTC
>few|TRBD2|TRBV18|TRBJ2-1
CASSPPGGSSLQDEQFF
TGTGCCAGCTCACCACCGGGCGGGAGCTCTCTTCAGGATGAGCAGTTCTTC
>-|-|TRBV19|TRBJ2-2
CASNPGLASGELFF
TGTGCCAGTAATCCAGGCCTAGCCTCCGGGGAGCTGTTTTTT
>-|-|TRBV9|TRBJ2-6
CASSVPSGANVLTF
TGTGCCAGCAGCGTGCCCTCTGGGGCCAACGTCCTGACTTTC
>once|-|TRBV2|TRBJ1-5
CASSDQPNQPQHF
TGTGCCAGCAGTGACCAGCCCAATCAGCCCCAGCATTTT
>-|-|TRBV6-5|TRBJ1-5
CASTDSNQPQHF
TGTGCCAGCACGGATAGCAATCAGCCCCAGCATTTT
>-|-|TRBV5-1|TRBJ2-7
CASSAAVLVEQYF
TGCGCCAGCAGCGCCGCCGTCTTGGTTGAGCAGTACTTC
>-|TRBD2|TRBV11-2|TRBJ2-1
CASSLAGVLNEQFF
TGTGCCAGCAGCCTAGCGGGAGTTCTCAATGAGCAGTTCTTC
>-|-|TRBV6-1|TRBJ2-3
CASSVELSSDTQYF
TGTGCCAGCAGTGTGGAACTCAGTTCGGATACGCAGTATTTT
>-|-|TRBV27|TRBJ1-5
CASRGTGNQPQHF
TGTGCCAGCAGGGGGACGGGCAATCAGCCCCAGCATTTT
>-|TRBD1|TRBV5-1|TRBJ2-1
CATSLGTGFNEQFF
TGCGCCACCTCCTTGGGGACAGGTTTTAATGAGCAGTTCTTC
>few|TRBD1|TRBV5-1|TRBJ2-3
CASSPGQDTDTQYF
TGCGCCAGCAGCCCCGGACAGGACACAGATACGCAGTATTTT
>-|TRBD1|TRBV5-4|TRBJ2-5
CASSPGGTGVQETQYF
TGTGCCAGCAGCCCGGGCGGGACAGGGGTCCAAGAGACCCAGTACTTC
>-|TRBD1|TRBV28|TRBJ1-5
CASSRTGEFGQPQHF
TGTGCCAGCAGCCGTACAGGGGAGTTCGGTCAGCCCCAGCATTTT
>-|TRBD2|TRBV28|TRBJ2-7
CASSLGTSAYEQYF
TGTGCCAGCAGTTTAGGGACTAGCGCCTACGAGCAGTACTTC
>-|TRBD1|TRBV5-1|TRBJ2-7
CASSLGWDRYYEQYF
TGCGCCAGCAGCTTGGGATGGGACAGATACTACGAGCAGTACTTC
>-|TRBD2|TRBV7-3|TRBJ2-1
CAIRLAGDNEQFF
TGTGCCATAAGACTAGCGGGAGATAATGAGCAGTTCTTC
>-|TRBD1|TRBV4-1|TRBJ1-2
CASSEHVTGHEDYGYTF
TGCGCCAGCAGCGAACACGTGACAGGGCACGAAGATTATGGCTACACCTTC
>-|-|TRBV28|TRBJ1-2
CASLPTGRTYGYTF
TGTGCCAGCCTCCCGACAGGCAGAACGTATGGCTACACCTTC
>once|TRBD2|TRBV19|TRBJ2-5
CASSLGGQETQYF
TGTGCCAGTAGTTTGGGGGGGCAAGAGACCCAGTACTTC
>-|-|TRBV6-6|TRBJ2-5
CASSYQGQSETQYF
TGTGCCAGCAGTTACCAAGGACAATCGGAGACCCAGTACTTC
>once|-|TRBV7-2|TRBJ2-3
CASSSDGAFTDTQYF
TGTGCCAGCAGCTCTGACGGGGCATTCACAGATACGCAGTATTTT
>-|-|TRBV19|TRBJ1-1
CASSILTEDNTEAFF
TGTGCCAGTAGTATACTTACAGAAGATAACACTGAAGCTTTCTTT
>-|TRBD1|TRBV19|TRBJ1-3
CASSSYSGTVDSGNTIYF
TGTGCCAGTAGTTCCTATTCCGGGACAGTGGACTCTGGAAACACCATATATTTT